One and the same sample provided the 15 T cell receptor beta chains below, sequenced in a study of CD8 T cells in ankylosing spondylitis (dated by TCRdb to the late 2010s). The receptor library was made with 5' RACE. The listed sequencing device is Illumina HiSeq 2500. TCRdb's own reprocessing of the public reads used fastp at Q25 and MiXCR and kept productive beta chains. Every CDR3 protein is listed once, alongside the most common genes and DNA of its rows. This sample gives more than 150,000 distinct CDR3 sequences in total; roughly 20% of them show up just once. The top ten clones comprise around 4% of the sample. The sequencing input was blood, either unsorted or a sorted T cell fraction (not recorded which). The receptor set was obtained from a male donor under 30 with ankylosing spondylitis or in good health (not recorded which). Donor details come from another sample of the same person, matched by shared clones.

This clonotype was observed many times. The CDR3 protein is CASSLSVALMNTEAFF. The DNA for the CDR3 is TGTGCCAGCAGCTTATCGGTGGCGCTTATGAACACTGAAGCTTTCTTT. The chain is built from TRBV7-9 and TRBJ1-1; D call uncertain. The CDR3 spans 16 residues. Per germline, CDR1 SEHNR and CDR2 FQNEAQ (reference sequence). Trimming left V 2 bases short and J 0 bases short, with 13 bases between. The whole variable domain, remainder taken from reference TRBV7-9 and TRBJ1-1, is DTGVSQNPRHKITKRGQNVTFRCDPISEHNRLYWYRQTLGQGPEFLTYFQNEAQLEKSRLLSDRFSAERPKGSFSTLEIQRTEQGDSAMYLCASSLSVALMNTEAFFGQGTRLTVV.

This clonotype was seen at least ten times. V and J are TRBV6-5 and TRBJ2-7; TRBD1 aligns across 9 bases. The germline CDR1 and CDR2 sequences are MNHEY and SVGAGI. CDR3 size: 14 residues. V lost 8 bases and J lost 4; bases outside the gene matches: 9. The CDR3 sequence is CASAAGTGLYEQYF. For the CDR3, the DNA is TGTGCCAGCGCCGCCGGGACAGGGCTTTACGAGCAGTACTTC.

This clonotype has at least ten counts. The chain carries TRBV10-3 and TRBJ2-3, with D perhaps TRBD2 (6 bases). CDR1 is ENHRY and CDR2 is SYGVKD in the germline V gene. The V end was cut by 7 bases, the J end by 1 base, with 12 bases between. The CDR3 is 14 residues long. The CDR3 loop is CAIKASVGTDTQYF. CDR3 DNA sequence: TGTGCCATCAAGGCTAGCGTCGGCACAGATACGCAGTATTTT.

This clonotype was seen repeatedly, ten times or more. The V and J genes are TRBV10-3 and TRBJ2-7; 9 nucleotides agree with TRBD1. The V segment lost 11 bases and the J segment 4 bases; nucleotides outside the gene matches: 9. This CDR3 has 13 amino acids. The germline V gene encodes CDR1 ENHRY and CDR2 SYGVKD. The CDR3 reads CAVGSGTGYEQYF. The CDR3 nucleotides read TGTGCCGTAGGATCCGGGACAGGGTACGAGCAGTACTTC.

There are a few counts of this clonotype. The chain links TRBV29-1 to TRBJ1-1; 7 bases match TRBD1. The CDR3 spans 13 residues. V trimming: 6 bases; J trimming: 0 bases; junction bases outside the gene matches: 4. Germline CDR1 SQVTM, CDR2 ANQGSEA. CDR3 residues: CSVPGQMNTEAFF. CDR3 sequence (DNA): TGCAGCGTCCCGGGACAGATGAACACTGAAGCTTTCTTT.

This clonotype showed up many times. The rearrangement uses TRBV6-5 and TRBJ1-3; unclear D gene. CDR3 length: 13 residues. Germline V gene sequence: CDR1 MNHEY, CDR2 SVGAGI. V lost 6 bases to trimming and J lost 1 base, with 7 bases between them. The CDR3 nucleotides are TGTGCCAGCAGCGTGGAGTCTGGAAACACCATATATTTT. Translated: CASSVESGNTIYF.

This clonotype was seen only a few times. The CDR3 nucleotides are TGTGCCACCAGCACCATTCCCGGGACTAGCGTCGATGAGCAGTTCTTC. It translates to CATSTIPGTSVDEQFF. This chain joins TRBV15 and TRBJ2-1; TRBD2 agrees at 10 bases. CDR3 length equals 16 residues. Germline V gives CDR1 LNHNV, CDR2 YYDKDF (reference sequence). Trimming took 4 bases from V and 8 from J; bases not matched to a gene: 11. The whole variable domain, remainder taken from reference TRBV15 and TRBJ2-1, is DAMVIQNPRYQVTQFGKPVTLSCSQTLNHNVMYWYQQKSSQAPKLLFHYYDKDFNNEADTPDNFQSRRPNTSFCFLDIRSPGLGDTAMYLCATSTIPGTSVDEQFFGPGTRLTVL.

This clonotype was recorded many times. The gene calls are TRBV19 and TRBJ1-5; no clear D gene. Germline V gene sequence: CDR1 LNHDA, CDR2 SQIVND (reference sequence). Trimming removed 5 bases from V and 7 bases from J, with 12 bases in between. This CDR3 region has 13 residues. The DNA of the CDR3 is TGTGCCAGTAGTTGGGGAAAAGGGCAGCCCCAGCATTTT. Its protein product is CASSWGKGQPQHF. Together with reference TRBV19 and TRBJ1-5, the CDR3 gives the full variable domain: DGGITQSPKYLFRKEGQNVTLSCEQNLNHDAMYWYRQDPGQGLRLIYYSQIVNDFQKGDIAEGYSVSREKKESFPLTVTSAQKNPTAFYLCASSWGKGQPQHFGDGTRLSIL.

This clonotype was picked up a small number of times. The CDR3 sequence: CASRTVSGGGYIQYF. The CDR3 nucleotides read TGTGCCAGCAGGACGGTATCGGGAGGAGGATACATTCAGTACTTC. V usage is TRBV6-5 and J usage is TRBJ2-4, with TRBD2 matching 7 bases. This CDR3 region has 15 residues. V lost 6 bases and J lost 8; bases outside the gene matches: 13. The germline CDR1 and CDR2 sequences are MNHEY and SVGAGI.

Concerning this clonotype: A much larger clone differs by one base, so this may be a read error. This chain uses TRBV5-1 with TRBJ2-7; no clear D. Germline V gives CDR1 SGHRS, CDR2 YFSETQ. V gave up 2 bases and J gave up 10 bases, with 10 bases separating them. This CDR3 spans 11 amino acids. The CDR3: CASSFGVDQYV. DNA for the CDR3: TGCGCCAGCAGCTTTGGGGTCGACCAGTACGTC.

There are a few counts of this clonotype. The CDR3 here is CASGLAGGPYNEQFF. The CDR3 DNA follows: TGTGCCAGCGGACTAGCGGGAGGGCCTTACAATGAGCAGTTCTTC. This chain uses TRBV10-3 with TRBJ2-1; 15 positions match TRBD2. The CDR3 length is 15 residues. The germline gives CDR1 ENHRY, CDR2 SYGVKD. V lost 10 bases, J lost 4 bases, and 5 bases stayed unmatched.

At least ten counts were recorded for this clonotype. The V and J genes are TRBV5-4 and TRBJ2-1, with D tentatively TRBD1 or TRBD2 (6 bases each). The CDR3 length is 19 residues. The V end was cut by 3 bases, the J end by 0 bases, with 22 bases between. Germline CDR1 and CDR2: SGHNT and YYREEE (reference sequence). The CDR3 protein is CASSYLGGRTWRSYNEQFF. The CDR3 DNA reads TGTGCCAGCAGCTACCTCGGGGGCCGGACCTGGCGCTCCTACAATGAGCAGTTCTTC. Variable domain in full (rest from reference TRBV5-4 and TRBJ2-1): ETGVTQSPTHLIKTRGQQVTLRCSSQSGHNTVSWYQQALGQGPQFIFQYYREEENGRGNFPPRFSGLQFPNYSSELNVNALELDDSALYLCASSYLGGRTWRSYNEQFFGPGTRLTVL.

Ten or more counts support this clonotype. The V and J genes are TRBV29-1 and TRBJ1-2; D might be TRBD1 (5 bases). Trimming took 8 bases from V and 2 from J, leaving 18 bases between them. The CDR3 extends over 14 amino acids. Germline V gives CDR1 SQVTM, CDR2 ANQGSEA. The CDR3 is CSIILRGENYGYTF. In DNA, the CDR3 is TGCAGCATCATCCTACGGGGCGAGAACTATGGCTACACCTTC.

This clonotype has at least ten counts. The chain uses TRBV2 and TRBJ2-1; D may be TRBD1 (6 bases). CDR1 is SNHLY and CDR2 is FYNNEI in the germline V gene. This CDR3 region has 14 residues. V was trimmed by 7 bases and J by 6 bases, leaving 16 bases between them. The chain's CDR3 is CASTTDSLLNEQFF. The CDR3 nucleotides read TGTGCCAGCACCACGGACAGCCTTCTCAATGAGCAGTTCTTC.

This clonotype was counted many times. V and J are TRBV10-3 and TRBJ2-7; 10 bases fit TRBD2. Looked up from germline, CDR1 is ENHRY and CDR2 is SYGVKD. Trimming removed 4 bases from V and 0 bases from J; junction bases left unmatched: 0. The CDR3 loop spans 14 amino acids. DNA of the CDR3: TGTGCCATCAGTGGGACTAGCGGCTCCTACGAGCAGTACTTC. It codes for CAISGTSGSYEQYF.